These 6 T cell receptor beta chains came from one sample sequenced in a study of T cells in narcolepsy. Some clones are missing from TCRdb's copy, which holds only in-frame ones; the method was immunoSEQ multiplex PCR. The data contain 3,000 to 4,000 clones, less than 80% of them singletons. The source material was CD45RA- memory CD8+ T cells from PBMCs. These receptors were obtained from a human donor with narcolepsy.

This clone was detected a few times. The chain recombines TRBV11-2 with TRBJ1-1; 7 nucleotides match TRBD1. V shed 3 bases, J shed 0 bases, and the junction held 10 bases outside the gene matches. Germline assignment: CDR1 SGHAT and CDR2 FQNNGV. The CDR3 spans 17 residues. DNA of the CDR3: TGTGCCAGCAGCTTGGGGGACAGAGGATATATGAACACTGAAGCTTTCTTT. Translation gives CASSLGDRGYMNTEAFF.

This sequence joins TRBV4-1 and TRBJ2-5; D not resolved. Between the trimmed V and J ends, which lost 3 bases and 3 bases, there was a span of 5 bases. The CDR3 is made up of 12 amino acids. Germline loops: CDR1 MGHRA, CDR2 YSYEKL. CDR3 sequence: CASSHKEETQYF. The CDR3 DNA reads as TGCGCCAGCAGCCATAAGGAAGAGACCCAGTACTTC.

This clone was seen a handful of times. A far larger clone is one nucleotide away, so this likely arose from a read error. This sample also contains other DNA sequences that code for the same CDR3. This CDR3 is CASSQEQGSVLGYTF. The CDR3 DNA follows: TGTGCCAGCAGCCAAGAGCAGGGTTCCGTCCTTGGCTACACCTTC. This chain joins TRBV7-2 and TRBJ1-2, with TRBD1 as a possible D gene (5 bases). The CDR3 is made up of 15 amino acids. Germline V lookup: CDR1 SGHTA, CDR2 FQGNSA. V gave up 5 bases and J gave up 7 bases, with 20 bases separating them.

Comment on this clone: A read error is likely here: a far larger clone is one base away. Other DNA sequences in the sample encode the same CDR3. This sequence joins TRBV27 and TRBJ2-7, with 7 bases lining up with TRBD1. Trimming cost V 5 bases and J 3 bases; bases outside gene matches: 4. Per the germline V gene, CDR1 is MNHEY and CDR2 is SMNVEV (reference sequence). This CDR3 comprises 13 residues. This CDR3 is CASSLGQLYEQYF. DNA for the CDR3: TGTGCCAGCAGTCTGGGACAGCTCTACGAGCAGTACTTC.

The genes are TRBV7-9 and TRBJ1-3, with D possibly matching TRBD1 (5 bases). Between the trimmed V and J ends, which lost 5 bases and 4 bases, there was a span of 15 bases. The CDR3 length is 15 residues. Germline values: CDR1 SEHNR, CDR2 FQNEAQ (reference sequence). The CDR3 nucleotides are TGTGCCAGCAGCCGGGGACTATACTCCGGAAACACCATATATTTT. Its translation is CASSRGLYSGNTIYF.

V is TRBV4-2 and J is TRBJ2-1; D is perhaps TRBD2 (5 bases). Germline lookup yields CDR1 LGHNA and CDR2 YNFKEQ. The CDR3 totals 15 residues. Trimming left V 0 bases short and J 8 bases short, with 14 bases between. The CDR3 spells CASSQESGSLDEQFF. Here the CDR3 DNA reads TGTGCCAGCAGCCAAGAATCGGGGAGTCTCGATGAGCAGTTCTTC.